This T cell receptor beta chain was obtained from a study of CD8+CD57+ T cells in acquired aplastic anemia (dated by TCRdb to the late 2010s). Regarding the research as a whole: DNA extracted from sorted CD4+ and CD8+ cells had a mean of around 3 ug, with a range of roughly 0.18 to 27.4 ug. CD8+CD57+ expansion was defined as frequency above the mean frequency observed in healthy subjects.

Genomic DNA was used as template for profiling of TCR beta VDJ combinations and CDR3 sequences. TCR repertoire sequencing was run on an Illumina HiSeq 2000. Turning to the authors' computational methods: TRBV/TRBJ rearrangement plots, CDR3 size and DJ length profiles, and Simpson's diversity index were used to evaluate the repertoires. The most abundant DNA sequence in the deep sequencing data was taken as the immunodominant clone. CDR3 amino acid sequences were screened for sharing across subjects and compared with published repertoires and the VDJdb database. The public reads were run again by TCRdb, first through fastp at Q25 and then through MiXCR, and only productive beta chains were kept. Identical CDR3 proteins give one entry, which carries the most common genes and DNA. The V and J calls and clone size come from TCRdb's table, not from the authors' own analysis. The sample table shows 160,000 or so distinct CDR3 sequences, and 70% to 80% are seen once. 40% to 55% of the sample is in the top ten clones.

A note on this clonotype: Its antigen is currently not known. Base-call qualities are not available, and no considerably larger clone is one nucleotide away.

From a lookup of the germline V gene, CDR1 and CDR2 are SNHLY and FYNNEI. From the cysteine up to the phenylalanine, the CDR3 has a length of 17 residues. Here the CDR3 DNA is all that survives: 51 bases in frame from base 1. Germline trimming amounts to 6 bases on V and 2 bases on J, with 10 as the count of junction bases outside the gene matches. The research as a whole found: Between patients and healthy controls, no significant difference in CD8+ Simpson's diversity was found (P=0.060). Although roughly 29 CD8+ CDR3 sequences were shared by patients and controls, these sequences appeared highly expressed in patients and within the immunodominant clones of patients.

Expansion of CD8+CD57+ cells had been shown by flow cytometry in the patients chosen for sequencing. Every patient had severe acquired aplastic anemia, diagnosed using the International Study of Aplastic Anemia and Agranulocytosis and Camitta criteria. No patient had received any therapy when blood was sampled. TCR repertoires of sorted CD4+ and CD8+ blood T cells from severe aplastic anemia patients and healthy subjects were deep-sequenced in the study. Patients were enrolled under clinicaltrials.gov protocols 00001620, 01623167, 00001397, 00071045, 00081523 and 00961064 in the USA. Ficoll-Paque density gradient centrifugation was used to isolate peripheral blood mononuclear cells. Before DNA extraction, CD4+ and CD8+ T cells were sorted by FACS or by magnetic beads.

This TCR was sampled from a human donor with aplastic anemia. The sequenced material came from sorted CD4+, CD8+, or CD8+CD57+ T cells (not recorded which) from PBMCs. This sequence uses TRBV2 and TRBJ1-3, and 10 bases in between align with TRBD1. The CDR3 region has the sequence CASRGQGRGVAGNTIYF. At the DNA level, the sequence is TGTGCCAGCAGGGGACAGGGGCGAGGAGTGGCTGGAAACACCATATATTTT. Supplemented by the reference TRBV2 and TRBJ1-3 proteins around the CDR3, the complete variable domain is EPEVTQTPSHQVTQMGQEVILRCVPISNHLYFYWYRQILGQKVEFLVSFYNNEISEKSEIFDDQFSVERPDGSNFTLKIRSTKLEDSAMYFCASRGQGRGVAGNTIYFGEGSWLTVV.